This T cell receptor beta chain came from a study of response to subunit inactivated influenza vaccine. Whole-study results and caveats: T cells newly recruited by each seasonal influenza vaccination are few, the authors suggested.

The germline gives CDR1 DFQATT, CDR2 SNEGSKA (reference sequence). The V and J ends lost 6 bases and 4 bases respectively, with 19 bases between them. CDR3 length equals 16 residues. This clonotype was seen a handful of times. The antigen is unknown. TCRdb fed the RT-PCR reads into MiXCR, producing one record per CDR3 protein. The sample consists of around 320,000 distinct CDR3 sequences, 22% of them appearing once. The clonotype originates from a man between 50 and 75 years old who received an inactivated influenza vaccine. This chain uses TRBV20-1 with TRBJ1-6, with TRBD1 as a possible D gene (5 bases). Sequencing was performed on PBMCs from blood, taken less than 22 months after vaccination. CDR3 sequence reads: CSANAGTGPYNSPLHF. In nucleotides, the CDR3 is TGCAGTGCCAATGCCGGGACGGGGCCATATAATTCACCCCTCCACTTT.